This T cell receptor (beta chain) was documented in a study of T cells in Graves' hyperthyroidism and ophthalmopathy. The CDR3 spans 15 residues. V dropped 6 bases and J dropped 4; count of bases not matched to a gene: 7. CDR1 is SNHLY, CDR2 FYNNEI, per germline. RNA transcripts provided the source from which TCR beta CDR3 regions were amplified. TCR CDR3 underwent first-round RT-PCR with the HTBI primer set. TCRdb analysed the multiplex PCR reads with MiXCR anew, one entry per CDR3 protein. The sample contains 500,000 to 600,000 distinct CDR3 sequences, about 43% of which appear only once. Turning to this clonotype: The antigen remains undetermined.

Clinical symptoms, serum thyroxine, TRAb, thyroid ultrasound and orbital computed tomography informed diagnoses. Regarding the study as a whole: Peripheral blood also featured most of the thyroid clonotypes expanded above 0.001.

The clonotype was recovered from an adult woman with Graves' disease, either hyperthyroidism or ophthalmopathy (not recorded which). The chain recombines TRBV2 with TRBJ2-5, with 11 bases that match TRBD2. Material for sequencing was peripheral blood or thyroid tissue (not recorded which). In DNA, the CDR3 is TGTGCCAGCAGCTTAGCGGGGGGGGGCCTAGAGACCCAGTACTTC. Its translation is CASSLAGGGLETQYF.